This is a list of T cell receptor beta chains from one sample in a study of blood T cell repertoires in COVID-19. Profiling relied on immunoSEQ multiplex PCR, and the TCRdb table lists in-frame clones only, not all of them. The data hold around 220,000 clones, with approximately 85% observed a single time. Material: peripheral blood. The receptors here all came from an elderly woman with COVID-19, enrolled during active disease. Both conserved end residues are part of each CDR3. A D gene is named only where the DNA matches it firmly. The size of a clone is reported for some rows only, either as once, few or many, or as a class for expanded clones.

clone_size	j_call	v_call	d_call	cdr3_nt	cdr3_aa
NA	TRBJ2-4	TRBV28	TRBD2	TGTGCCAGCAGTTCCCCGGGACTAGCTATTCAGTACTTC	CASSSPGLAIQYF
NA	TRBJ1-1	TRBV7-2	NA	TGTGCCAGCAGCTTGGGAGGGGCCCAGGGCACTGAAGCTTTCTTT	CASSLGGAQGTEAFF
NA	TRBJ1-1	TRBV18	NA	TGTGCCAGCTCCCCCTTAGGGGTTTGGAGCCCTGAGGCTGAAGCTTTCTTT	CASSPLGVWSPEAEAFF
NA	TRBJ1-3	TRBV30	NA	TGTGCCTGGAGTACGGGGGGCACCATATATTTT	CAWSTGGTIYF
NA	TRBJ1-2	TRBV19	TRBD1	TGTGCCAGTAGCCGAACTTGGACAGGGGGCTTTAACTATGGCTACACCTTC	CASSRTWTGGFNYGYTF
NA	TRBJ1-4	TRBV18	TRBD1	TGTGCCAGCTCACCGACCGACAGGGCAGAACTGTTTTTT	CASSPTDRAELFF
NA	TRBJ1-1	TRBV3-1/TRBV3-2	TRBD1	TGTGCCAGCAGCCTAAGAATCGAAGCCTTCCGTGGGACAGCTGAAGCTTTCTTT	CASSLRIEAFRGTAEAFF
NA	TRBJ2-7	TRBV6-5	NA	TGTGCCAGCAGTCAATTTCAGGGGAGAAACGAGCAGTACTTC	CASSQFQGRNEQYF
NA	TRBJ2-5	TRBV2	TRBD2	TGTGCCAGCACCCGACTAGCCGGAGAGACCCAGTACTTC	CASTRLAGETQYF
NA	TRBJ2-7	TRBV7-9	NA	TGTGCCAGCAGCTTACGCCCAGACGGGGGATACTCCGAGCAGTACTTC	CASSLRPDGGYSEQYF
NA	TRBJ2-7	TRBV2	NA	TGTGCCAGCAGTTTATCTCAGGGGAGCGAGCAGTACTTC	CASSLSQGSEQYF
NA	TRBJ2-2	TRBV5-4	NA	TGTGCCAGCAGCCCGCTGGGTAGCGGCAACACCGGGGAGCTGTTTTTT	CASSPLGSGNTGELFF
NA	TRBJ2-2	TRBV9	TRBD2	TGTGCCAGCAGCGTAGCAGGTAGCGGGACTAGGGAGCTGTTTTTT	CASSVAGSGTRELFF
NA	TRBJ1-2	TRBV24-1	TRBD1	TGTGCCACCAGTCCAGGAATCAGGGGGCGTTCGGGAGGCTACACCTTC	CATSPGIRGRSGGYTF
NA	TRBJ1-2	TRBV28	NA	TGTGCCAGCAGCTGGGGGAAACAGGGTCACGGCTACACCTTC	CASSWGKQGHGYTF
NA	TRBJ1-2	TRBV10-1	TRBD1	TGCGCCAGCAGTACTCGGGGGACAGGGTCCGGCTACACCTTC	CASSTRGTGSGYTF
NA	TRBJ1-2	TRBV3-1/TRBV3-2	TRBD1	TGTGCCAGCAGCCACGCCACAGGGGGCGCTGGTTACACCTTC	CASSHATGGAGYTF
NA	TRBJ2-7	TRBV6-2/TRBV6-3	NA	TGTGCCAGCAGTTACAGGGCACAGGGGGGGCACTACGAGCAGTACTTC	CASSYRAQGGHYEQYF
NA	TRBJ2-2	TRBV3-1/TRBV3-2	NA	TGTGCCAGCAGACGTAGACACATCACCGGGGAGCTGTTTTTT	CASRRRHITGELFF
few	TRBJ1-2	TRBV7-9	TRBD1	TGTGCCAGCAGCCAGCAGGACAGGGATAATCGCTACACCTTC	CASSQQDRDNRYTF
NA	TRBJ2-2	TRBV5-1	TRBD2	TGCGCCAGCAGCCCCGGGACTAGCCGGAACACCGGGGAGCTGTTTTTT	CASSPGTSRNTGELFF
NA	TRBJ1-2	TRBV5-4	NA	TGTGCCAGCAGCTTCCCGAACTATGGCTACACCTTC	CASSFPNYGYTF
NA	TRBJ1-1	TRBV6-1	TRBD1	TGTGCCAGCAGGCGGGACAGCGCAACGGCTTTCTTT	CASRRDSATAFF
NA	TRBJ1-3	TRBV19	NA	TGTGCCAGTAGTACAGGGGTCTCTGGAAACACCATATATTTT	CASSTGVSGNTIYF
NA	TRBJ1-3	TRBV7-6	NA	TGTGCCAGCAGCCCCCGACTCCTCCGCTCTGGAAACACCATATATTTT	CASSPRLLRSGNTIYF
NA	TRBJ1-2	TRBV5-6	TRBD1	TGTGCCAGCAGGGCCGGGACAGGAAGCTATGGCTACACCTTC	CASRAGTGSYGYTF
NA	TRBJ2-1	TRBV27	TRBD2	TGTGCCAGCAGTTTACGCGGAAGCGGGAGCCTGTTCTTC	CASSLRGSGSLFF
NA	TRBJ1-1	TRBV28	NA	TGTGCCAGCAGCCTAAACCGGTCCCGGCGGACTGAAGCTTTCTTT	CASSLNRSRRTEAFF
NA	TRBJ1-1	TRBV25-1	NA	TGTGCCAGCAGTGATATAAGACAGGCTGAAGCTTTCTTT	CASSDIRQAEAFF
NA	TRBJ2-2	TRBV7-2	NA	TGTGCCAGCAGCTTAGATTCTGGGAGGTCGAACACCGGGGAGCTGTTTTTT	CASSLDSGRSNTGELFF